These T cell receptor beta chains were read from a single sample in a study of blood T cell repertoires in COVID-19. Clones were sequenced by immunoSEQ multiplex PCR, and TCRdb holds only the in-frame ones, with some missing. The sample yields about 300,000 clones, 89% seen once. Sequenced sample: peripheral blood. Source of these receptors: a woman between 25 and 40 years old with COVID-19, enrolled during active disease. The CDR3 runs from the conserved cysteine through the conserved F or W. A D gene is named only where the DNA matches it firmly. Clone size, where shown, is once, few, many, or a class for clones that have expanded.

D gene: -; J gene: TRBJ1-5; V gene: TRBV19; CDR3 length: 15; clone size: once; CDR3 DNA: TGTGCCAGTAGTAAGACACCCTATAGCAATCAGCCCCAGCATTTT; CDR3 protein: CASSKTPYSNQPQHF
D gene: -; J gene: TRBJ1-3; V gene: TRBV6-6; CDR3 length: 16; clone size: -; CDR3 DNA: TGTGCCAGCAGTCGAGATACAGTGCGCTCTGGAAACACCATATATTTT; CDR3 protein: CASSRDTVRSGNTIYF
D gene: -; J gene: TRBJ1-4; V gene: TRBV6-6; CDR3 length: 16; clone size: once; CDR3 DNA: TGTGCCAGCAGTTACTCGTTACAACCAACTAATGAAAAACTGTTTTTT; CDR3 protein: CASSYSLQPTNEKLFF
D gene: -; J gene: TRBJ1-1; V gene: TRBV4-2; CDR3 length: 14; clone size: -; CDR3 DNA: TGTGCCAGCAGCCTTCAGGGAGGGGATACTGAAGCTTTCTTT; CDR3 protein: CASSLQGGDTEAFF
D gene: TRBD1; J gene: TRBJ2-6; V gene: TRBV19; CDR3 length: 17; clone size: -; CDR3 DNA: TGTGCCAGTAGTATTGGGACAGGGGTGTCTGGGGCCAACGTCCTGACTTTC; CDR3 protein: CASSIGTGVSGANVLTF
D gene: -; J gene: TRBJ1-1; V gene: TRBV4-1; CDR3 length: 17; clone size: -; CDR3 DNA: TGCGCCAGCAGCCAAGAAAGGGGTGACAGTCCGATCCCTGAAGCTTTCTTT; CDR3 protein: CASSQERGDSPIPEAFF
D gene: TRBD1; J gene: TRBJ1-1; V gene: TRBV19; CDR3 length: 14; clone size: -; CDR3 DNA: TGTGCCAGTAAAGACAGGGGTTCGAACACTGAAGCTTTCTTT; CDR3 protein: CASKDRGSNTEAFF
D gene: TRBD1; J gene: TRBJ2-2; V gene: TRBV24-1; CDR3 length: 17; clone size: -; CDR3 DNA: TGTGCCACCAGTGAGCATACAGGGGGCGCGAACACCGGGGAGCTGTTTTTT; CDR3 protein: CATSEHTGGANTGELFF
D gene: TRBD1; J gene: TRBJ1-3; V gene: TRBV13; CDR3 length: 17; clone size: -; CDR3 DNA: TGTGCCAGCAGCTTAGGCCGAGGACAGGGGTCGGGAAACACCATATATTTT; CDR3 protein: CASSLGRGQGSGNTIYF
D gene: -; J gene: TRBJ2-1; V gene: TRBV27; CDR3 length: 14; clone size: -; CDR3 DNA: TGTGCCAGCAGCAGCTACAGGGACGTCAATGAGCAGTTCTTC; CDR3 protein: CASSSYRDVNEQFF
D gene: TRBD1; J gene: TRBJ1-2; V gene: TRBV7-9; CDR3 length: 17; clone size: -; CDR3 DNA: TGTGCCAGCAAGAACCCGGGGGCCGGGACAGGGGACTATGGCTACACCTTC; CDR3 protein: CASKNPGAGTGDYGYTF
D gene: -; J gene: TRBJ1-2; V gene: TRBV5-5; CDR3 length: 12; clone size: -; CDR3 DNA: TGTGCCAGCAGCTTAACGGACTATGGCTACACCTTC; CDR3 protein: CASSLTDYGYTF
D gene: TRBD1; J gene: TRBJ1-4; V gene: TRBV7-9; CDR3 length: 14; clone size: -; CDR3 DNA: TGTGCCAGCAGCTTCCCAGGGGGGAATGAAAAACTGTTTTTT; CDR3 protein: CASSFPGGNEKLFF
D gene: -; J gene: TRBJ1-3; V gene: TRBV18; CDR3 length: 14; clone size: -; CDR3 DNA: TGTGCCAGCTCAGTATCTACCTCTGGAAACACCATATATTTT; CDR3 protein: CASSVSTSGNTIYF
D gene: -; J gene: TRBJ1-2; V gene: TRBV28; CDR3 length: 13; clone size: -; CDR3 DNA: TGTGCCAGCAGTTTCCTCCCCGCGGATGGCTACACCTTC; CDR3 protein: CASSFLPADGYTF
D gene: -; J gene: TRBJ1-6; V gene: TRBV6-5; CDR3 length: 12; clone size: -; CDR3 DNA: TGTGCCAGCGACCAGGGAAATTCACCCCTCCACTTT; CDR3 protein: CASDQGNSPLHF
D gene: TRBD1; J gene: TRBJ2-3; V gene: TRBV11-3; CDR3 length: 16; clone size: -; CDR3 DNA: TGTGCCAGCAGCCCGCGACAGGGACCAGGCACAGATACGCAGTATTTT; CDR3 protein: CASSPRQGPGTDTQYF
D gene: TRBD2; J gene: TRBJ2-5; V gene: TRBV30; CDR3 length: 15; clone size: -; CDR3 DNA: TGTGCCTCCCCGGGACTAGCGGGGGGGCCCGAGACCCAGTACTTC; CDR3 protein: CASPGLAGGPETQYF
D gene: TRBD1; J gene: TRBJ2-7; V gene: TRBV6-2/TRBV6-3; CDR3 length: 18; clone size: -; CDR3 DNA: TGTGCCAGCAGTTACTCTCTTGGGGACAGGGAGGACTCCTACGAGCAGTACTTC; CDR3 protein: CASSYSLGDREDSYEQYF
D gene: -; J gene: TRBJ1-6; V gene: TRBV5-1; CDR3 length: 13; clone size: -; CDR3 DNA: TGCGCCAGCAATCGGGATAGAAATTCACCCCTCCACTTT; CDR3 protein: CASNRDRNSPLHF
D gene: -; J gene: TRBJ2-1; V gene: TRBV7-2; CDR3 length: 13; clone size: -; CDR3 DNA: TGTGCCAGCAGCTTAGTGGCAGGCAATGAGCAGTTCTTC; CDR3 protein: CASSLVAGNEQFF
D gene: TRBD1; J gene: TRBJ1-2; V gene: TRBV2; CDR3 length: 15; clone size: -; CDR3 DNA: TGTGCCAGCAGCGTCGACAGGGGGGGTAACTATGGCTACACCTTC; CDR3 protein: CASSVDRGGNYGYTF